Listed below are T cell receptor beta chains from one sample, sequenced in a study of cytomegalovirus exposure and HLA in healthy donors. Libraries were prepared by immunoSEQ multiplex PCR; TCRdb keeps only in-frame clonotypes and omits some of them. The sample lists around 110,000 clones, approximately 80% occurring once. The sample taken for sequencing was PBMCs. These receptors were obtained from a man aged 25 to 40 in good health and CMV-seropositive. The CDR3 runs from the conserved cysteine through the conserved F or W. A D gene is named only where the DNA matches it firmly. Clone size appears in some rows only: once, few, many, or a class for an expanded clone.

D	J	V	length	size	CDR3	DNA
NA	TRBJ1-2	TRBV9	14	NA	CASSYDTGNYGYTF	TGTGCCAGCAGCTACGACACAGGAAACTATGGCTACACCTTC
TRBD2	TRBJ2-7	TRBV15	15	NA	CATGTGLAATYEQYF	TGTGCCACCGGAACGGGACTAGCGGCAACCTACGAGCAGTACTTC
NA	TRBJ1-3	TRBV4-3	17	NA	CASSLHGGIGGVNTIYF	TGCGCCAGCAGCCTACACGGGGGGATCGGGGGTGTAAACACCATATATTTT
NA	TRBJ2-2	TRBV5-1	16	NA	CASSGLVAANTGELFF	TGCGCCAGCAGCGGCCTCGTGGCAGCGAACACCGGGGAGCTGTTTTTT
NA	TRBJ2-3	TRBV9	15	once	CASSPSSGTTDTQYF	TGTGCCAGCAGCCCAAGTTCGGGAACTACAGATACGCAGTATTTT
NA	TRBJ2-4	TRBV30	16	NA	CAWTPGHQIAKNIQYF	TGTGCCTGGACCCCGGGACATCAAATAGCCAAAAACATTCAGTACTTC
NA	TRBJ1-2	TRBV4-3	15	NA	CASSQGPPGDYGYTF	TGCGCCAGCAGCCAAGGCCCCCCGGGGGACTATGGCTACACCTTC
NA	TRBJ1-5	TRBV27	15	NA	CASSFIAEGNQPQHF	TGTGCCAGCAGTTTTATCGCAGAAGGCAATCAGCCCCAGCATTTT
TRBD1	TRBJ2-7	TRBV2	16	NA	CASSDPANRGTYEQYF	TGTGCCAGCAGTGATCCCGCTAACAGGGGTACCTACGAGCAGTACTTC
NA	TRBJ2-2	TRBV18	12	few	CASSPYTGELFF	TGTGCCAGCTCACCCTACACCGGGGAGCTGTTTTTT
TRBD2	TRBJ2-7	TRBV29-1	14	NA	CSVPGGETAYEQYF	TGCAGCGTTCCTGGGGGGGAGACTGCCTACGAGCAGTACTTC
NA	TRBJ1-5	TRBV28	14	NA	CASSLVGLNQPQHF	TGTGCCAGCAGTCTGGTGGGACTTAATCAGCCCCAGCATTTT
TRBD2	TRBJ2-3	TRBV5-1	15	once	CASSLGIPGGDTQYF	TGCGCCAGCAGCTTGGGCATCCCGGGGGGAGATACGCAGTATTTT